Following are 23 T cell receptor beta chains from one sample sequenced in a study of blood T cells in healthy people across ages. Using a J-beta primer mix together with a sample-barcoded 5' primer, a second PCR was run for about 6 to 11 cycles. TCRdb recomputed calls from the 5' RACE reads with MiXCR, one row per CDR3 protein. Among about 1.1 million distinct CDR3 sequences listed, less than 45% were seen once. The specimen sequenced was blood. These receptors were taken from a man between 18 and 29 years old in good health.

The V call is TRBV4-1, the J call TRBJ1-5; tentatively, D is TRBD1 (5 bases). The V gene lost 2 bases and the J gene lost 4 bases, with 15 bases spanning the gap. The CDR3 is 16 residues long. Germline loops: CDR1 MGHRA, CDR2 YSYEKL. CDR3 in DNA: TGCGCCAGCAGCCAATTCTCGGGGCCGGGGAATCAGCCCCAGCATTTT. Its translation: CASSQFSGPGNQPQHF.

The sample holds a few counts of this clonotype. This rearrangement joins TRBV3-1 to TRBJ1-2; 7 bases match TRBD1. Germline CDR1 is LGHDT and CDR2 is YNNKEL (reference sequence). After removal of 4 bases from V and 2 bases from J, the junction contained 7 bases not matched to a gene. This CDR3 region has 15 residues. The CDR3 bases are TGTGCCAGCAGCCCCCAGGGGACAGAGAACTATGGCTACACCTTC. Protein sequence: CASSPQGTENYGYTF. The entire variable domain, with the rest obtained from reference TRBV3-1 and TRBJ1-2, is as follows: DTAVSQTPKYLVTQMGNDKSIKCEQNLGHDTMYWYKQDSKKFLKIMFSYNNKELIINETVPNRFSPKSPDKAHLNLHINSLELGDSAVYFCASSPQGTENYGYTFGSGTRLTVV.

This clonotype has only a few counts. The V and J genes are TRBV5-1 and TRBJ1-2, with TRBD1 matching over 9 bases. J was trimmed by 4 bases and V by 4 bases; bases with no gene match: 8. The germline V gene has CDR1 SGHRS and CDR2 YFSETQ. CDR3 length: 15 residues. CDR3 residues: CASSLGQGGVYGYTF. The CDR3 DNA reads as TGCGCCAGCAGCCTGGGACAGGGCGGAGTCTATGGCTACACCTTC.

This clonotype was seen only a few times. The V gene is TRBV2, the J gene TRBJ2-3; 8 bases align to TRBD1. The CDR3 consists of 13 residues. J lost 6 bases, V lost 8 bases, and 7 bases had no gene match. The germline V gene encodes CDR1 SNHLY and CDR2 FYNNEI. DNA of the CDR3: TGTGCCAGCGTCCGGACAGGGAGGGATACGCAGTATTTT. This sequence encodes CASVRTGRDTQYF. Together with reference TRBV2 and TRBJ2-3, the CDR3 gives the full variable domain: EPEVTQTPSHQVTQMGQEVILRCVPISNHLYFYWYRQILGQKVEFLVSFYNNEISEKSEIFDDQFSVERPDGSNFTLKIRSTKLEDSAMYFCASVRTGRDTQYFGPGTRLTVL.

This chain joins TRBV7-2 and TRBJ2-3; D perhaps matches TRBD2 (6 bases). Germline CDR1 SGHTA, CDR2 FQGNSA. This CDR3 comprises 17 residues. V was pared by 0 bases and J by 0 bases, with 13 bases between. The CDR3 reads CASSLAHGGYSTDTQYF. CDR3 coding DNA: TGTGCCAGCAGCTTAGCGCACGGGGGTTATAGCACAGATACGCAGTATTTT. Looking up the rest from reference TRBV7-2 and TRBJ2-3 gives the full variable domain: GAGVSQSPSNKVTEKGKDVELRCDPISGHTALYWYRQSLGQGLEFLIYFQGNSAPDKSGLPSDRFSAERTGGSVSTLTIQRTQQEDSAVYLCASSLAHGGYSTDTQYFGPGTRLTVL.

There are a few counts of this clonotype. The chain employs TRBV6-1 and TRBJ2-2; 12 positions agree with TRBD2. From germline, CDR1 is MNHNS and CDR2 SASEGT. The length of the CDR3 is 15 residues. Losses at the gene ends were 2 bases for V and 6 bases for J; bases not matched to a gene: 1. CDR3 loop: CASSELAGGPGELFF. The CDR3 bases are TGTGCCAGCAGTGAACTAGCGGGGGGGCCCGGGGAGCTGTTTTTT.

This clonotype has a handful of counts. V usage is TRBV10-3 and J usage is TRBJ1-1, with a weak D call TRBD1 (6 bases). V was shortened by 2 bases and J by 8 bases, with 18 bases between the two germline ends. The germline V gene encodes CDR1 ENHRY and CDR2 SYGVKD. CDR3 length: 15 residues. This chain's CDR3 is CAISETRQDQSEAFF. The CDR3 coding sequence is TGTGCCATCAGTGAGACCCGACAGGACCAGAGCGAAGCTTTCTTT.

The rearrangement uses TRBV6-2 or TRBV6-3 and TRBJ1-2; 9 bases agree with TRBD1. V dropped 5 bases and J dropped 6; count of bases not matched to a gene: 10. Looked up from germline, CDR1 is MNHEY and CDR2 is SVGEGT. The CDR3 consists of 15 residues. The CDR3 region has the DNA TGTGCCAGCAGTCCCACAGGGGGCTTCTCGAATGGCTACACCTTC. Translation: CASSPTGGFSNGYTF.

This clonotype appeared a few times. This CDR3 reads CASSLDRGLDNEQFF. CDR3 DNA: TGTGCCAGCAGTCTCGACAGGGGGTTGGACAATGAGCAGTTCTTC. The V call is TRBV28, the J call TRBJ2-1, with 9 positions matching TRBD1. Looked up from germline, CDR1 is MDHEN and CDR2 is SYDVKM. The CDR3 consists of 15 residues. V lost 5 bases and J lost 5; bases outside the gene matches: 7.

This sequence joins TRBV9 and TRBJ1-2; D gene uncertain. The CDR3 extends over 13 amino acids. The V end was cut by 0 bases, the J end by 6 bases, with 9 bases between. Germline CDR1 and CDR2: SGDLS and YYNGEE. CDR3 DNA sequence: TGTGCCAGCAGCGTAGACCTTGAGGATGGCTACACCTTC. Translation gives CASSVDLEDGYTF.

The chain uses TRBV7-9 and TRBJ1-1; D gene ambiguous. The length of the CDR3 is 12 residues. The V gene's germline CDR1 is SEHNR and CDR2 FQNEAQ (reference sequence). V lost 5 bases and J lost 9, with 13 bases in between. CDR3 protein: CASSPTAEQAFF. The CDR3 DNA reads TGTGCCAGCAGCCCTACCGCGGAGCAAGCTTTCTTT.

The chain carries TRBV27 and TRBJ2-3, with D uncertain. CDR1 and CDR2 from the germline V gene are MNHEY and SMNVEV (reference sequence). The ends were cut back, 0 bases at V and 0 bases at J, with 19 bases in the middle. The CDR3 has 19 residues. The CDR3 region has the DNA TGTGCCAGCAGTTTATCGAATGCAGTCGCACCCTCTAGCACAGATACGCAGTATTTT. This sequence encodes CASSLSNAVAPSSTDTQYF.

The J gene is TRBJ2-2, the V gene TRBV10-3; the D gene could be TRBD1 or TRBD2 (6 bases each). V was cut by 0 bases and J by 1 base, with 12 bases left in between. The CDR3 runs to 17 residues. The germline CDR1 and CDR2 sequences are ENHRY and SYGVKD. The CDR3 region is CAISESQQGLNTGELFF. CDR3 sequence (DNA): TGTGCCATCAGTGAGTCCCAACAGGGACTGAACACCGGGGAGCTGTTTTTT.

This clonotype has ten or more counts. Here the CDR3 DNA reads TGTGCCAGCAGTGACGAGGGGGAGACCCAGTACTTC. This translates into CASSDEGETQYF. The genes are TRBV2 and TRBJ2-5, with D tentatively TRBD1 or TRBD2 (5 bases each). The CDR3 spans 12 residues. From germline, CDR1 is SNHLY and CDR2 FYNNEI. V lost 3 bases and J lost 5, with 7 bases in between.

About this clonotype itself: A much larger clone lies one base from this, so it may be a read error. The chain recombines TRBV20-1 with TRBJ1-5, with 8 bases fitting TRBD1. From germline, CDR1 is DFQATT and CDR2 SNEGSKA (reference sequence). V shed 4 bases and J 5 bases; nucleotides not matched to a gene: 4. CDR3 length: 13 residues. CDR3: CSATARGHQPQHF. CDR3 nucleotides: TGCAGTGCTACCGCCAGGGGGCATCAGCCCCAGCATTTT.

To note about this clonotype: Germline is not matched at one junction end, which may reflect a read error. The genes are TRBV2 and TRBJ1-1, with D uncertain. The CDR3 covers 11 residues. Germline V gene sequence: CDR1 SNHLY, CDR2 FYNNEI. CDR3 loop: CVSSRGTEAFF. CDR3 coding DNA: TGTGTCAGCAGCCGGGGCACTGAAGCTTTCTTT. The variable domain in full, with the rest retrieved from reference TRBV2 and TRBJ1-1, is EPEVTQTPSHQVTQMGQEVILRCVPISNHLYFYWYRQILGQKVEFLVSFYNNEISEKSEIFDDQFSVERPDGSNFTLKIRSTKLEDSAMYFCVSSRGTEAFFGQGTRLTVV.

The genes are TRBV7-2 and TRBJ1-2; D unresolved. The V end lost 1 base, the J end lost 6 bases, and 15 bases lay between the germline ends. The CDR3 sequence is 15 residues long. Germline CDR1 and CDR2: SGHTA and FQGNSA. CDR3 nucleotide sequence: TGTGCCAGCAGCTTAGGGTCGTGGTACGGGGATGGCTACACCTTC. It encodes CASSLGSWYGDGYTF.

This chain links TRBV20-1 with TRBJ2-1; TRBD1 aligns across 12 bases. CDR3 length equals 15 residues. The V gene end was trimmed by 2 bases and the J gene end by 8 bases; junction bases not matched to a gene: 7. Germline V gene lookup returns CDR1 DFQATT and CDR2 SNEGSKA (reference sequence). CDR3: CSARRGDRGRYEQFF. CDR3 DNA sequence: TGCAGTGCTAGACGGGGGGACAGGGGGCGTTATGAGCAGTTCTTC.

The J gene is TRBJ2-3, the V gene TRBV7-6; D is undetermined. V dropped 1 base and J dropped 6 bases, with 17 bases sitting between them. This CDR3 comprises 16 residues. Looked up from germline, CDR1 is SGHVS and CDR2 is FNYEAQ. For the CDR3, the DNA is TGTGCCAGCAGCTTAGGAGACTCCCTAGGTTTGGATACGCAGTATTTT. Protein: CASSLGDSLGLDTQYF.

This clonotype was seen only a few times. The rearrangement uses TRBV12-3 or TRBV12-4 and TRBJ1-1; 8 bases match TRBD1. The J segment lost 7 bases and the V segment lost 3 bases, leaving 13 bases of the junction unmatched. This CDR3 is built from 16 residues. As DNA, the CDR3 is TGTGCCAGCAGTTTCGCTGTGGGGCAGGGGGCTTATGAAGCTTTCTTT. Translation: CASSFAVGQGAYEAFF.

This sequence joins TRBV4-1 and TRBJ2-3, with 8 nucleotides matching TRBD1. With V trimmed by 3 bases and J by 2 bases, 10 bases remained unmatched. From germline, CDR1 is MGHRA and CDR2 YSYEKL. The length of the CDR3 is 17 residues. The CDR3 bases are TGCGCCAGCAGCCATGAGAAGGTGGGACAGGTCACAGATACGCAGTATTTT. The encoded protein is CASSHEKVGQVTDTQYF.

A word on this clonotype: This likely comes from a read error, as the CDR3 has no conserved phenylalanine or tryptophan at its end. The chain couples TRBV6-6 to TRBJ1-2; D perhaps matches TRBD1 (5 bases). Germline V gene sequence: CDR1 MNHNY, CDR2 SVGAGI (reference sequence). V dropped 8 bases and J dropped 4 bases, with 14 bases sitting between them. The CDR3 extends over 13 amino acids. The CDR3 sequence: CASWSGGGYGYTL. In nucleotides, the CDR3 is TGTGCCAGCTGGTCGGGGGGAGGCTATGGCTACACCTTA.

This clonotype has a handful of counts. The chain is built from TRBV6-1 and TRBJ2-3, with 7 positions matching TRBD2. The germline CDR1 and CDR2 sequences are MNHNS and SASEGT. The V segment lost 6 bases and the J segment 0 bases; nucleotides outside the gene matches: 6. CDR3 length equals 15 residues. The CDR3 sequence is CASRSSGASTDTQYF. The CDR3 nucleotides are TGTGCCAGCAGGTCTAGCGGTGCTAGCACAGATACGCAGTATTTT.